This T cell receptor beta chain was identified during a study of beta chain features in type 1 diabetes. At the level of the study: No age, gender or cell yield differences were seen between patients and healthy donors.

Germline CDR1 and CDR2: KGHSH and LQKENI. This CDR3 contains 15 residues. The V end lost 2 bases, the J end lost 0 bases, and 8 bases lay between the germline ends. This clone has just a few counts. Its antigen is undetermined. The study's findings and limits: Naive, central memory and Treg TCRB repertoires seemed to resemble each other more closely in patients than they did in healthy donors. It was possible that PCR favored shorter templates, equally so in patients and controls.

Isolated RNA was reverse transcribed in full, so expressed TCRB transcripts were sequenced. Libraries were prepared by immunoSEQ multiplex PCR; TCRdb keeps only in-frame clonotypes and omits some of them. In the table there are around 500,000 clones, 25% to 35% of which are singletons. The chain employs TRBV18 and TRBJ1-3; no reliable D call. The origin of this receptor is a man aged 18 to 29 in good health. The source material was naive CD4+ T cells from blood. CDR3 region: CASSPFRDSGNTIYF. DNA for the CDR3: TGTGCCAGCTCACCATTCCGAGACTCTGGAAACACCATATATTTT.